This TCR beta chain emerged from a study of cytomegalovirus exposure and HLA in healthy donors. Points from the study as a whole: In a later analysis, several top co-occurrence clusters appeared linked to parvovirus B19, influenza, CMV and Epstein-Barr virus.

PCR involved 60 Vbeta and 13 Jbeta primers. Only in-frame clones appear in the TCRdb table, and some are missing; sequencing was by immunoSEQ multiplex PCR. The sample holds approximately 110,000 clones. The germline CDR1 and CDR2 sequences are SGHTA and FQGNSA. The CDR3 has 15 amino acids. Unmatched junction bases numbered 3, after V lost 6 bases and J lost 0 bases. A remark on this clone: Its target is unknown.

Specimen: PBMCs. The sequence was obtained from a man aged 30-40 years in good health and CMV-seronegative. The chain carries TRBV7-2 and TRBJ2-1, with 9 bases fitting TRBD2. This CDR3 reads CASRRTSDSYNEQFF. In DNA, the CDR3 is TGTGCCAGCAGGCGGACTAGCGACTCCTACAATGAGCAGTTCTTC.